This T cell receptor (beta chain) originates from a study of blood T cell repertoires in COVID-19. Study background: COVID-19 samples collected from the United States, Italy and Spain covered acute and convalescent phases. PBMCs, B-cell-depleted T cells, or T cells provided the cDNA or gDNA that made up the material.

The V end was cut by 3 bases, the J end by 5 bases, with 17 bases between. This CDR3 is 16 amino acids long. Per germline, CDR1 KGHSH and CDR2 LQKENI. Original processing methods: Estimates of nucleated cell counts were drawn from the amplification of reference gene primers. Sequencing used immunoSEQ multiplex PCR; TCRdb keeps in-frame clones, though not all of them. The V and J calls and clone size are taken from that table; D and trimming were inferred from the DNA. The sample includes about 230,000 clones, over 70% seen only once; the top ten take approximately 7.9%. The specimen sequenced was peripheral blood. V and J are TRBV18 and TRBJ1-5; TRBD1 is a possible D gene (5 bases). The TCR sequence derives from a woman at least 80 years old with acute or convalescent COVID-19. CDR3 amino acids: CASSPSGGTGDQPQHF. CDR3 in DNA: TGTGCCAGCTCACCGTCGGGGGGTACGGGAGATCAGCCCCAGCATTTT.